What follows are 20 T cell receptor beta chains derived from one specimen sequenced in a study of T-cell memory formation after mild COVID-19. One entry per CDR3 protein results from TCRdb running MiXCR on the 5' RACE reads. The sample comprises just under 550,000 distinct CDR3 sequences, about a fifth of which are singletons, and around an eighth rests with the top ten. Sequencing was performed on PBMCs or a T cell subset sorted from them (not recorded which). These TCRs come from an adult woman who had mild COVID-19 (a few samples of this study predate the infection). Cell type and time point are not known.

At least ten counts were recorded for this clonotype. CDR3: CASSYEGTGEKLFF. In nucleotides, the CDR3 is TGTGCCAGCAGCTACGAGGGAACGGGTGAAAAACTGTTTTTT. The V and J genes are TRBV5-5 and TRBJ1-4; D gene unclear. The germline V gene has CDR1 SGHKS and CDR2 YYEKEE (reference sequence). Trimming shortened V by 3 bases and J by 7 bases, and 13 bases separated the two germline ends. This CDR3 is 14 amino acids long.

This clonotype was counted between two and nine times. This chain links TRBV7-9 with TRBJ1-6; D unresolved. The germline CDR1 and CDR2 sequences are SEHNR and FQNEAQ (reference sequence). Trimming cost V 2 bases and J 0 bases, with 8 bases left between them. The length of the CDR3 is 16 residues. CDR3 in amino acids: CASSLFLGSYNSPLHF. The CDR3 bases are TGTGCCAGCAGCTTATTTCTGGGCTCCTATAATTCACCCCTCCACTTT.

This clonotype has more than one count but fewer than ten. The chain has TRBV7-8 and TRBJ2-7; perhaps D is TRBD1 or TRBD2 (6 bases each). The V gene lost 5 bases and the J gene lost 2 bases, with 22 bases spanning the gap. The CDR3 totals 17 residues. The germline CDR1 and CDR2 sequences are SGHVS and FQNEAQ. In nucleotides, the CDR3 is TGTGCCAGCAGCCCCAGAGGGGGAGCGGGCATTACCTACGAGCAGTACTTC. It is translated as CASSPRGGAGITYEQYF.

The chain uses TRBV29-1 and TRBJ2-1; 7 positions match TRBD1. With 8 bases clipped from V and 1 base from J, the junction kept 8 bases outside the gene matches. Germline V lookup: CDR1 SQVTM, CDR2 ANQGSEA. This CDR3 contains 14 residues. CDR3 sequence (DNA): TGCAGCTTCCAGGGGGTTCTTTCCTACAATGAGCAGTTCTTC. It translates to CSFQGVLSYNEQFF.

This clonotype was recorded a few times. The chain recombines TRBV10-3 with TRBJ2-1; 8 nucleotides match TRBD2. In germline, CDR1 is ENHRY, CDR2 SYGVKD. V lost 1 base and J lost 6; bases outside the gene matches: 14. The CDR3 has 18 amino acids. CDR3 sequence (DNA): TGTGCCATCAGTGAGTGGGTAGGGGGGACTAGTGCCCCCAATGAGCAGTTCTTC. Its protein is CAISEWVGGTSAPNEQFF.

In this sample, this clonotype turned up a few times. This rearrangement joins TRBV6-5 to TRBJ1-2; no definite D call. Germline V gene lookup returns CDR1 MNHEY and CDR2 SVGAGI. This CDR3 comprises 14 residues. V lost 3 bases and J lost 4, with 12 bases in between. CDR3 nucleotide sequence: TGTGCCAGCAGTTATGGCAGGATGGGCTATGGCTACACCTTC. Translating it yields CASSYGRMGYGYTF.

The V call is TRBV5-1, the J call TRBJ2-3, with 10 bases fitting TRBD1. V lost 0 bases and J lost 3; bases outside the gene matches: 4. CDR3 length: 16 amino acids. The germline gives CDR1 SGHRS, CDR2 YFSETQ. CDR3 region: CASSLEPGQGTDTQYF. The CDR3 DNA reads TGCGCCAGCAGCTTGGAACCGGGACAGGGGACAGATACGCAGTATTTT.

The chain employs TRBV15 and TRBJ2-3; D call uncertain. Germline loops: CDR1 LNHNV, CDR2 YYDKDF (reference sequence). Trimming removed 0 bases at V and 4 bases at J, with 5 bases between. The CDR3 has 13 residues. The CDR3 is CATSREPPDTQYF. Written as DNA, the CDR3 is TGTGCCACCAGCAGAGAACCCCCAGATACGCAGTATTTT.

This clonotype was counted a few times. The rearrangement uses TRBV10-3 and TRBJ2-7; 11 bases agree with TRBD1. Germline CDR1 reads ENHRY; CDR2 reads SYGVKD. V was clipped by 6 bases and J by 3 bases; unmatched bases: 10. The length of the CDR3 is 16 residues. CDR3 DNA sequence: TGTGCCATCAGCCCGGGACAGGGGGGCCCTAACTACGAGCAGTACTTC. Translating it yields CAISPGQGGPNYEQYF.

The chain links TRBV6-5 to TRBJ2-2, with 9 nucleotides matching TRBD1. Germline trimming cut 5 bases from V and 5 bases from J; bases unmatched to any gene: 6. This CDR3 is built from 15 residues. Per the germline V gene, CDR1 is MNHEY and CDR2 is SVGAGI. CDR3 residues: CASSAGQGRTGELFF. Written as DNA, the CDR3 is TGTGCCAGCAGTGCCGGACAGGGGAGAACCGGGGAGCTGTTTTTT.

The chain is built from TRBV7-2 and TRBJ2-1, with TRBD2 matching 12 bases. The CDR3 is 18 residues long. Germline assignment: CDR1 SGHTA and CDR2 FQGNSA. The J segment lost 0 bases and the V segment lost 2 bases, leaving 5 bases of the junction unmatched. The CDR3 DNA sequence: TGTGCCAGCAGCTTAAGACTAGCGGGAGATAGCTCCTACAATGAGCAGTTCTTC. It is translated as CASSLRLAGDSSYNEQFF. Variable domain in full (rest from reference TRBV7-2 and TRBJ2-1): GAGVSQSPSNKVTEKGKDVELRCDPISGHTALYWYRQSLGQGLEFLIYFQGNSAPDKSGLPSDRFSAERTGGSVSTLTIQRTQQEDSAVYLCASSLRLAGDSSYNEQFFGPGTRLTVL.

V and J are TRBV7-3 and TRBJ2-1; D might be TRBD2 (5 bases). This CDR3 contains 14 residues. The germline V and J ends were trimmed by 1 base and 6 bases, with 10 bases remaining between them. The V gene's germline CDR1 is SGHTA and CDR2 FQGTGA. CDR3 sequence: CASSLMELANEQFF. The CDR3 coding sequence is TGTGCCAGCAGCTTAATGGAGCTAGCCAATGAGCAGTTCTTC.

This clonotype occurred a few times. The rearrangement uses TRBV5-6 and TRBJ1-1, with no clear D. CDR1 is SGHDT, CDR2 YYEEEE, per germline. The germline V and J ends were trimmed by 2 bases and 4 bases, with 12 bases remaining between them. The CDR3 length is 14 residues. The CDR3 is CASSFFPSGTEAFF. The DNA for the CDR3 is TGTGCCAGCAGCTTTTTCCCCTCGGGCACTGAAGCTTTCTTT.

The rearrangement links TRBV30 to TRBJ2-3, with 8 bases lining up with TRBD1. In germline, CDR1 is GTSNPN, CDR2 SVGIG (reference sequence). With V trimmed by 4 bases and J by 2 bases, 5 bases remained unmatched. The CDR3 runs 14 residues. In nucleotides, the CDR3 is TGTGCCTGGATCCGGGACAGGCTCACAGATACGCAGTATTTT. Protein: CAWIRDRLTDTQYF. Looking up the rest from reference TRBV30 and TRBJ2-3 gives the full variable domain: SQTIHQWPATLVQPVGSPLSLECTVEGTSNPNLYWYRQAAGRGLQLLFYSVGIGQISSEVPQNLSASRPQDRQFILSSKKLLLSDSGFYLCAWIRDRLTDTQYFGPGTRLTVL.

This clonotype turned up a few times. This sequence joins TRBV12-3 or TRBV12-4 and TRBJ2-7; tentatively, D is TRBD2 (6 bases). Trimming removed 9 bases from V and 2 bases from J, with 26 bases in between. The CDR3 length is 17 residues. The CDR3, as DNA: TGTGCCAGGGTTACGGGACTTTCCAAAGCCCCCACCTACGAGCAGTACTTC. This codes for CARVTGLSKAPTYEQYF.

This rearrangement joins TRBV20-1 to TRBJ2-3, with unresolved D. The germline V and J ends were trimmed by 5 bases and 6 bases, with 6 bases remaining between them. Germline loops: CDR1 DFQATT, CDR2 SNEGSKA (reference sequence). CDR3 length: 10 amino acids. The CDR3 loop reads CSAPRDTQYF. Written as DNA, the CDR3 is TGCAGTGCTCCTAGGGATACGCAGTATTTT.

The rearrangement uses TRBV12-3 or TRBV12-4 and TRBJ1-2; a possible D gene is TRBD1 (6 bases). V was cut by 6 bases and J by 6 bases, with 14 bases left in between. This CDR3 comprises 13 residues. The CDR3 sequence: CASSPRTADGYTF. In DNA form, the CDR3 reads TGTGCCAGCAGCCCAAGGACAGCAGATGGCTACACCTTC.

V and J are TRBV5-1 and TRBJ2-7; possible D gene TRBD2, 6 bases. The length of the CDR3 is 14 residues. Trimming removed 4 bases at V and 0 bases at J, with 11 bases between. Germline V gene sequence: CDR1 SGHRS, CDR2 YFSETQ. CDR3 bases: TGCGCCAGCAGCCAAAGCGGGTTCTCCTACGAGCAGTACTTC. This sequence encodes CASSQSGFSYEQYF.

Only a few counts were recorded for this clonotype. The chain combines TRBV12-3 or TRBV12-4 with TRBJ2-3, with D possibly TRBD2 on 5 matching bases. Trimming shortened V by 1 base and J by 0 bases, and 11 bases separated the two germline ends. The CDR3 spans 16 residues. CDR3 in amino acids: CASSLERVVSTDTQYF. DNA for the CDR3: TGTGCCAGCAGTTTAGAGAGGGTAGTTAGCACAGATACGCAGTATTTT.

The CDR3 DNA sequence: TGTGCCAGCAGCGTAGACCATATAGATACGCAGTATTTT. It is translated as CASSVDHIDTQYF. The chain joins TRBV9 to TRBJ2-3; D is uncertain. Trimming left V 0 bases short and J 5 bases short, with 7 bases between. The length of the CDR3 is 13 residues. Germline lookup yields CDR1 SGDLS and CDR2 YYNGEE.